One and the same sample provided the 15 T cell receptor beta chains below, sequenced in a study of identical twins. TCRdb recomputed calls from the 5' RACE reads with MiXCR, one row per CDR3 protein. The sample includes 400,000 to 550,000 distinct CDR3 sequences, roughly 21% of them seen just once. The same sample was also used in a study of T cells expressing NK-cell markers.

What was sequenced was CD4+ T cells sorted from blood. Source of these receptors: a woman aged 18-29 years in good health.

The chain employs TRBV27 and TRBJ2-3; 8 bases are shared with TRBD2. The ends lost 1 base at V and 1 base at J; junction bases unmatched: 13. The V gene's germline CDR1 is MNHEY and CDR2 SMNVEV (reference sequence). The length of the CDR3 is 19 residues. CDR3 DNA: TGTGCCAGCAGTTTATTAATTCCGGGGGGGATACTACGCACAGATACGCAGTATTTT. Translating it yields CASSLLIPGGILRTDTQYF.

This chain connects TRBV5-1 to TRBJ2-7; possibly TRBD1 for D (6 bases). Germline lookup yields CDR1 SGHRS and CDR2 YFSETQ. The V gene lost 0 bases and the J gene lost 5 bases, with 15 bases spanning the gap. This CDR3 region has 15 residues. CDR3 nucleotides: TGCGCCAGCAGCTTGGGGGCACGACGGGACAACGAGCAGTACTTC. Amino acid sequence: CASSLGARRDNEQYF.

The chain recombines TRBV6-2 or TRBV6-3 with TRBJ1-1; D perhaps matches TRBD1 (5 bases). Trimming removed 8 bases at V and 10 bases at J, with 14 bases between. In germline, CDR1 is MNHEY, CDR2 SVGEGT. There are 11 residues in the CDR3. CDR3 protein: CASGDVFPAFF. As DNA, the CDR3 is TGTGCCAGCGGGGACGTATTTCCAGCTTTCTTT.

This clonotype came up many times. At one end the junction does not follow the germline gene, possibly because of a read error. This rearrangement joins TRBV9 to TRBJ1-6, with D perhaps matching TRBD1 (6 bases). Germline V lookup: CDR1 SGDLS, CDR2 YYNGEE. The length of the CDR3 is 14 residues. Here the CDR3 DNA reads TGTGCCAGCAGCGTAAACAGGGACGATTCTCCCCTCCACTTT. It codes for CASSVNRDDSPLHF.

The CDR3: CASSQTSARDTQYF. The CDR3 DNA is TGTGCCAGCAGCCAGACTAGCGCCAGAGATACGCAGTATTTT. The chain carries TRBV7-6 and TRBJ2-3; 8 bases are a match to TRBD2. Germline V gene lookup returns CDR1 SGHVS and CDR2 FNYEAQ. After removal of 5 bases from V and 5 bases from J, the junction contained 6 bases not matched to a gene. The CDR3 has 14 residues.

The table lists this clonotype with a few counts. V and J are TRBV7-2 and TRBJ2-5; 8 nucleotides match TRBD2. V gave up 4 bases and J gave up 7 bases; unmatched junction bases: 17. Germline-derived CDR1 and CDR2 are SGHTA and FQGNSA. CDR3 length: 17 amino acids. DNA of the CDR3: TGTGCCAGCAGCTCATACGTACTCGGGACTAGAAAAGCGACCCAGTACTTC. Translating gives CASSSYVLGTRKATQYF. Drawing the rest from reference TRBV7-2 and TRBJ2-5, the complete variable domain is GAGVSQSPSNKVTEKGKDVELRCDPISGHTALYWYRQSLGQGLEFLIYFQGNSAPDKSGLPSDRFSAERTGGSVSTLTIQRTQQEDSAVYLCASSSYVLGTRKATQYFGPGTRLLVL.

The rearrangement joins TRBV10-2 to TRBJ1-1; possibly TRBD1 for D (6 bases). The germline V gene has CDR1 WSHSY and CDR2 SAAADI. The CDR3 totals 13 residues. With 4 bases removed from V and 6 bases from J, the gap between germline ends came to 12 bases. The CDR3, as DNA: TGCGCCAGCAGTGTTGGGGGCTGGCCTGAAGCTTTCTTT. Translated: CASSVGGWPEAFF.

The J gene is TRBJ2-1, the V gene TRBV2, with D tentatively TRBD2 (6 bases). The V and J ends lost 8 bases and 8 bases respectively, with 16 bases between them. CDR1 and CDR2 from the germline V gene are SNHLY and FYNNEI. The CDR3 totals 13 residues. The CDR3 DNA sequence: TGTGCCAGCGGACTAACCCTAGGGCATGAGCAGTTCTTC. It encodes CASGLTLGHEQFF.

The J gene is TRBJ1-6, the V gene TRBV7-9; the D is unclear. V was pared by 0 bases and J by 5 bases, with 11 bases between. This CDR3 spans 16 amino acids. Germline V lookup: CDR1 SEHNR, CDR2 FQNEAQ (reference sequence). The CDR3 is CASSLAQATNNSPLHF. Here the CDR3 DNA reads TGTGCCAGCAGCTTAGCTCAAGCGACAAATAATTCACCCCTCCACTTT.

The rearrangement uses TRBV20-1 and TRBJ1-3; D is unclear. Trimming took off 3 bases at V and 4 bases at J, with 16 bases between the two ends. Germline V gives CDR1 DFQATT, CDR2 SNEGSKA (reference sequence). The CDR3 covers 15 residues. The CDR3 spells CSARSPGAEGNTIYF. The CDR3 DNA follows: TGCAGTGCTAGGTCTCCCGGTGCGGAGGGAAACACCATATATTTT.

This chain uses TRBV20-1 with TRBJ1-5; D may be TRBD1 (6 bases). CDR3 length: 16 amino acids. Germline V gives CDR1 DFQATT, CDR2 SNEGSKA (reference sequence). V was pared by 5 bases and J by 6 bases, with 23 bases between. CDR3 DNA sequence: TGCAGTGCTGCCCTAGCCCCGACAGGAAGGAGTCAGCCCCAGCATTTT. It codes for CSAALAPTGRSQPQHF.

The chain joins TRBV4-1 to TRBJ2-7; D uncertain. This CDR3 region has 16 residues. Germline V gives CDR1 MGHRA, CDR2 YSYEKL. The ends were cut back, 0 bases at V and 3 bases at J, with 15 bases in the middle. The CDR3, as DNA: TGCGCCAGCAGCCAAGATGCGCAGGAGCTCCACTACGAGCAGTACTTC. Protein: CASSQDAQELHYEQYF.

The V gene is TRBV7-2, the J gene TRBJ2-2; D possibly corresponds to TRBD1 (6 bases). The CDR3 is 16 residues long. CDR1 SGHTA and CDR2 FQGNSA come from the germline V gene. Trimming stripped 2 bases from V and 4 bases from J, with 14 bases between. The CDR3 is CASSLQTGPLTGELFF. In DNA, the CDR3 is TGTGCCAGCAGCTTACAAACAGGGCCCCTCACCGGGGAGCTGTTTTTT.

This clonotype was seen a handful of times. The rearrangement joins TRBV6-1 to TRBJ2-2; D tentatively fits TRBD1 or TRBD2 (5 bases each). The ends were cut back, 5 bases at V and 4 bases at J, with 17 bases in the middle. Germline V gene lookup returns CDR1 MNHNS and CDR2 SASEGT. CDR3 length: 16 amino acids. The CDR3 sequence: CASSPPPGAGTGELFF. The CDR3 DNA is TGTGCCAGCAGTCCCCCCCCCGGGGCAGGCACCGGGGAGCTGTTTTTT.

The chain recombines TRBV11-3 with TRBJ1-1, with 9 nucleotides matching TRBD1. This CDR3 contains 16 residues. Germline V gives CDR1 SGHNT, CDR2 YENEEA. Trimming at V came to 5 bases and at J to 0 bases, leaving 7 bases not matched to a gene. CDR3 loop: CASSTRDRVLNTEAFF. The CDR3 nucleotides read TGTGCCAGCAGCACCCGGGACAGGGTGCTGAACACTGAAGCTTTCTTT.